The present entry profiles one T cell receptor beta chain with its context. This clone's antigen is unknown. Libraries were prepared through the immunoSEQ multiplex PCR assay. A mixture of 60 forward primers for TCR Vbeta segments and 13 reverse primers for TCR Jbeta segments was used in the multiplex PCR. The CDR3 region of rearranged TCR beta genes was amplified from genomic DNA by a multiplex PCR assay. On the Illumina HiSeq System, the amplified TCR beta libraries were sequenced as 87-base-pair reads. In the authors' own workflow: A later analysis counted approximately 76 million unique TCR beta chains across the 666 repertoires, and around 9.9 million of these chains were shared by at least two donors. A nearest-neighbor algorithm error-corrected the raw reads and collapsed the reads into unique sequences, merging closely related sequences to remove PCR and sequencing errors. Alignment of CDR3 sequences to IMGT reference sequences was used to assign V, D and J gene segments. For a sequence to be retained, a match of at least six nucleotides was required to both a V gene segment and a J gene segment. Rearrangements were called productive when the CDR3 lacked stop codons and stayed in frame with V and J; all others were non-productive. CDR3 was defined by IMGT convention, running from the second conserved V-encoded cysteine to the conserved J-encoded phenylalanine. Sequences without an unambiguous match to a single V gene segment were excluded from the earlier analysis of almost 600 of the donors. An earlier analysis of 550 to 650 of the donors classified V segments as functional when productive rearrangements were above 56.7% and as segregating when the standard deviation between donors was above 5%. To diagnose cytomegalovirus status from the catalog of TCR beta chain sequences, a statistical classification framework was built. V and J gene assignment, in a later analysis, came from comparing TCR nucleotide sequences with IMGT/GENE-DB human TR gene sequences. The TCRdist pipeline was used in a later analysis to assign CDR3 sequences and most-parsimonious VDJ recombination scenarios. In a later analysis, each TCR beta chain was defined by its CDR3 amino acid sequence together with its V-gene family, and reads without a unique V-gene family were excluded. As a way to deal with suspected cross-contamination and a sequencing artifact, a later analysis dropped 640 or so nucleotide sequences that were highly shared and had low generation probability. For each public chain, a later analysis derived a clonal expansion index from normalized ranks of inferred template counts within each repertoire. In a later analysis, generation probabilities were computed with a VDJ recombination model fitted to out-of-frame rearrangements, and the resulting probabilities were checked against IGoR. In a later analysis, TCR-TCR, TCR-HLA and TCR-CMV co-occurrence was scored with hypergeometric tests, and a repertoire-size bias correction was applied to TCR pairs. In a later analysis, false discovery rates were estimated by permuting HLA or CMV assignments 20 times. In a later analysis, co-occurring TCRs were grouped with DBSCAN, and TCRdist sequence similarity was added when clustering was performed within HLA-allele-positive subsets. Repertoires with fewer than 30,000 or more than 120,000 public chains, plus five repertoires with anomalous nucleotide sharing, were excluded from co-occurrence clustering. The table was pulled from immuneACCESS by TCRdb, which kept in-frame rearrangements only. Such tables lose some clones; where checked, under half of the loss comes from unresolved V genes, and the rest has no known cause. Clone size and V and J calls were adopted from that table, with D and trimming inferred from the DNA. The sample table holds 220,000 or so clones. The top ten hold 0.9% to 1.4% of the sample.

The data were taken from a study of cytomegalovirus exposure and HLA in healthy donors (dated by TCRdb to about 2017). Describing the broader study: According to an earlier analysis of 550 to 750 of the donors, about 170 million T cells yielded some 110 million unique TCR beta sequences and around 280 Gb of sequence data. Around 330 gigabases of sequencing data and around 80 million unique TCR sequences made up an early release that covered around 640 HLA-typed donors. The genetic ancestry cluster associated with self-reported Caucasian donors included 81% of the roughly 400 genotyped donors. The study aimed to test whether signatures of past pathogen exposure could be identified by cataloging public T cell receptors. The T cell repertoires of some 700 subjects were profiled by immunosequencing and related to cytomegalovirus serostatus. A separate validation cohort of 100 to 150 different subjects was used in addition to the approximately 670-subject first cohort. The study combined high-throughput TCR immunosequencing, statistical association of individual TCRs with disease status, and machine learning to predict cytomegalovirus infection status. A later analysis re-analyzed previously published TCR beta repertoires from about 600 donors and added high-resolution HLA genotyping to study TCR occurrence patterns. Rather than using new phenotypic data, the later analysis identified candidate immune exposures from TCR beta sequences and from how often those sequences occurred across donors. An earlier analysis of around 540 of the donors applied high-throughput TCR beta sequencing to assess whether each TCR beta V gene segment acted as functional or pseudogenic. Donor age, sex, ethnicity and CMV serostatus were compiled together with the repertoire data. In a later genetic analysis, genome-wide SNP genotypes for about 65% of the 666 donors were used, and that subset was treated as a discovery cohort. Every discovery cohort repertoire had been produced on one sequencing platform. HLA typing included class I and class II loci at four-digit resolution. Typing coverage varied by locus: 629-630 donors for A, B, C, DRB1 and DQB1; under 550 for DQA1; approximately 570 for DPA1; 450 to 480 for DPB1. Roughly 5 DR-DQ haplotypes were treated as single units for association and clustering because of strong linkage in the cohort. Across 398 genotyped donors of the cohort, an average of about 240,000 unique TCR beta nucleotide sequences per donor were sequenced, and around 19% of those sequences were non-productive. What the study reported, not specific to this receptor: At a false discovery rate of 0.05, a later analysis linked around 15,000 TCR beta sequences to specific HLA alleles. CMV serostatus was the only immune exposure information available for the cohort. Some IMGT-functional V segments, including TRBV6-2 and TRBV6-3, could not be told apart with the 87-base-pair reads, so those segments were excluded. In both the original and validation cohorts, the classifier was reported to diagnose cytomegalovirus status with high specificity and sensitivity. The sequencing pipeline was judged likely to have produced a cluster of highly shared sequence variants as a technical artifact. A further reported finding was that TCR beta sequences accurately predicted the HLA-A and HLA-B alleles for most subjects in the first cohort. Roughly uniform sequencing depth across donors was assumed in presence/absence analyses, although this assumption may not hold. While some public TCRs were present in many individuals, most TCR sequences turned up only very rarely across donors. The cohort was sequenced for TCR beta chains only, and without alpha or paired-chain data the features that could be detected were limited. A later analysis found that most CMV-associated TCR beta chains appeared HLA-restricted, with HLA associations seemingly driven largely by CMV exposure. Because counts were too low, approximately 15 rarely observed V segments, including chromosome 9 orphons, were excluded from the earlier analysis of 587 of the donors. In an earlier analysis of about 540 of the donors, most TCR beta V segments were observed in productive rearrangements about 87% or about 30% of the time, broadly matching IMGT annotations. In the study, roughly 160 TCR beta chains were listed as associated with cytomegalovirus. According to the authors, the approach could potentially be generalized to other disease states and immunological phenotypes. In vitro tests confirmed that a few of the cytomegalovirus-associated TCR beta chains recognize cytomegalovirus antigens. Because HLA typing was unavailable for some donors at each locus, only the typed subset was used in association tests. Compared with equally common non-associated chains, HLA-associated TCR beta chains in a later analysis were more clonally expanded and had lower generation probabilities. When HLA alleles, especially DR and DQ, strongly co-occurred, attributing TCR associations to individual alleles was difficult. Compared with the approximately 700-donor mean, donors in an Asian-associated ancestry cluster had fewer N-insertions in productive TCRs, according to a later genetic analysis. Several of the top co-occurrence clusters appeared to be linked to parvovirus B19, influenza, CMV and Epstein-Barr virus, according to a later analysis. In a later analysis, TCR association rates were found to vary across HLA loci, with the most associated TCRs seen for DRB1 alleles and the fewest for HLA-C alleles. Correlated functional status among segregating V segments might reflect linkage disequilibrium, but an unknown experimental factor could not be ruled out. A later genetic analysis associated a missense DCLRE1C variant with V-gene and J-gene trimming of TCR beta chains, and an independent cohort replicated the association.

Trimming accounts for 5 bases at V and 5 bases at J, while the number of junction bases matched to no gene is 0. The CDR3, from cysteine to phenylalanine, totals 11 residues. The read is trimmed to its CDR3 DNA, 33 bases read in frame from base 1. CDR1 and CDR2, looked up from the germline V gene, are SGHTA and FQGNSA. The cohort consisted of 670 or so healthy bone marrow donors. At the time of sampling, all cohort members were nominally healthy, though unrecorded immune exposures were likely present. The donor was CMV seropositive and belonged to the group of 250 to 300 seropositive cohort members. Every donor gave a peripheral blood sample, and the peripheral blood mononuclear cells from that sample were used for TCR beta sequencing. Genomic DNA was extracted from the blood cell samples with the Qiagen DNeasy Blood Extraction Kit.

This sequence originates from a girl between 2 and 10 years old in good health and CMV-seropositive. The sample comprised PBMCs. Rearrangement joined TRBV7-2 to TRBJ2-7; TRBD1 lines up with 7 middle nucleotides. The DNA sequence reads TGTGCCAGCAGCGACAGGGACGAGCAGTACTTC. Translated, it gives CASSDRDEQYF.